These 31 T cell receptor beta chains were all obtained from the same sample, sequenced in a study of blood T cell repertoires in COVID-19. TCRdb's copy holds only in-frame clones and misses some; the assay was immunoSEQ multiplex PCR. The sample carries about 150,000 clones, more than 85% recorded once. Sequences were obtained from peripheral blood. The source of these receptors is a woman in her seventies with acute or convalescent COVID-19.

The CDR3 is CASSYSLQGEKLFF. Written as DNA, the CDR3 is TGTGCCAGCAGTTACTCCTTGCAGGGTGAAAAACTGTTTTTT. The chain has TRBV6-5 and TRBJ1-4; tentative D call: TRBD1 (5 bases). Trimming left V 0 bases short and J 7 bases short, with 9 bases between. This CDR3 contains 14 residues. Germline V gene sequence: CDR1 MNHEY, CDR2 SVGAGI.

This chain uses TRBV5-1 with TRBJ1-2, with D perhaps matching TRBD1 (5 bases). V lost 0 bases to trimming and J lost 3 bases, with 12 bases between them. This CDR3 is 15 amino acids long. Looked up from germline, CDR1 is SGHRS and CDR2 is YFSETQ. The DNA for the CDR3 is TGCGCCAGCAGCTTGGGGGCAGGGTCCTACTATGGCTACACCTTC. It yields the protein CASSLGAGSYYGYTF. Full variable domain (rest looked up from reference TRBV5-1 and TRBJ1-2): KAGVTQTPRYLIKTRGQQVTLSCSPISGHRSVSWYQQTPGQGLQFLFEYFSETQRNKGNFPGRFSGRQFSNSRSEMNVSTLELGDSALYLCASSLGAGSYYGYTFGSGTRLTVV.

The CDR3 protein is CATKGGMQETQYF. CDR3 coding DNA: TGTGCCACAAAAGGAGGGATGCAAGAGACCCAGTACTTC. This rearrangement joins TRBV10-3 to TRBJ2-5; tentative D call: TRBD2 (6 bases). Deletions cut 10 bases from V and 2 bases from J, with 14 bases between. Germline V gene data show CDR1 as ENHRY and CDR2 as SYGVKD. CDR3 length: 13 amino acids.

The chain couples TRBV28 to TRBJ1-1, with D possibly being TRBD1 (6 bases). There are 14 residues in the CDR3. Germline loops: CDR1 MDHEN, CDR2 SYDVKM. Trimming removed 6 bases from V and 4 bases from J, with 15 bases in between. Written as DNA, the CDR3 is TGTGCCAGCAGCTCGGGACATTTTCCCACTGAAGCTTTCTTT. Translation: CASSSGHFPTEAFF.

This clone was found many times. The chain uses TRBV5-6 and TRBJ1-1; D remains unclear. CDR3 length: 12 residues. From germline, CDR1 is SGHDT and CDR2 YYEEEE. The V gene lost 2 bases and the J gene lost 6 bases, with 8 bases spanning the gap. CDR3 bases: TGTGCCAGCAGCTTTCAGAGGGCTGAAGCTTTCTTT. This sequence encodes CASSFQRAEAFF.

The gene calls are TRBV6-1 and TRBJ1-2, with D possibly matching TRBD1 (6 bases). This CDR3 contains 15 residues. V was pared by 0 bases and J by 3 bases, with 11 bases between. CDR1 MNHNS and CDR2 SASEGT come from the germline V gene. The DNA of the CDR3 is TGTGCCAGCAGTGAAGCGCAGGGGACGGACTATGGCTACACCTTC. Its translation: CASSEAQGTDYGYTF.

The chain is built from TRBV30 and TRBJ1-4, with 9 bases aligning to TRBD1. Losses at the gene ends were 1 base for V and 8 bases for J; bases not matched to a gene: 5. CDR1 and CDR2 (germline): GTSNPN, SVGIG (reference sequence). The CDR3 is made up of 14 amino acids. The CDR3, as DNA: TGTGCCTGGAGTGGGGGACAGGGTAGGGAAAAACTGTTTTTT. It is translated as CAWSGGQGREKLFF.

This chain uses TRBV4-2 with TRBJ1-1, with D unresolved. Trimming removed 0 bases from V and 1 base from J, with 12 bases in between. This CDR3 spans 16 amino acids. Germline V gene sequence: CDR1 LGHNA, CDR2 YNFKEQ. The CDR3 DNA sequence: TGTGCCAGCAGCCAAGATGCGGCCCGGCCGAACACTGAAGCTTTCTTT. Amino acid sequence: CASSQDAARPNTEAFF.

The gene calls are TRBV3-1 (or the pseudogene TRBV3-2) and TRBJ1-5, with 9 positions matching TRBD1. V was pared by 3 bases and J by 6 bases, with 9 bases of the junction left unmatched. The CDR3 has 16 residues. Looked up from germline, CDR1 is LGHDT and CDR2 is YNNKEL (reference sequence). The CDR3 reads CASSQHFGQGTQPQHF. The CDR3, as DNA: TGTGCCAGCAGCCAGCATTTCGGACAGGGGACTCAGCCCCAGCATTTT.

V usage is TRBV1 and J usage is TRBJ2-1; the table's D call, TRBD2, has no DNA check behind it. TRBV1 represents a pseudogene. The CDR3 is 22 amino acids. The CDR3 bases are TGCACCAGCAGCAAGACCCGGGGGGGCGGGGGCCCCGCCCCGAGAAACTACAATGAGCAGTTCTTC. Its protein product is CTSSKTRGGGGPAPRNYNEQFF.

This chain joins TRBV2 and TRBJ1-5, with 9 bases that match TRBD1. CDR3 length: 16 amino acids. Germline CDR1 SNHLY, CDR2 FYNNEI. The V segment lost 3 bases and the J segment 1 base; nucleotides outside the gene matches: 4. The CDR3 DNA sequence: TGTGCCAGCAGTGATCCGACAGGGGGGAGCAATCAGCCCCAGCATTTT. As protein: CASSDPTGGSNQPQHF. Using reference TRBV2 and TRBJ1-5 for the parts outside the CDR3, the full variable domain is EPEVTQTPSHQVTQMGQEVILRCVPISNHLYFYWYRQILGQKVEFLVSFYNNEISEKSEIFDDQFSVERPDGSNFTLKIRSTKLEDSAMYFCASSDPTGGSNQPQHFGDGTRLSIL.

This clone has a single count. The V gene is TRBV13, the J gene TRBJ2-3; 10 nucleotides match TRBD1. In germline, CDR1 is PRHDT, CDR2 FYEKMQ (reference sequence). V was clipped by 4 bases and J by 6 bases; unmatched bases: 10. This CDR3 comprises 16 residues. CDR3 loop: CASSWKTGGISDTQYF. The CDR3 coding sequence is TGTGCCAGCAGCTGGAAGACAGGGGGCATCTCCGATACGCAGTATTTT.

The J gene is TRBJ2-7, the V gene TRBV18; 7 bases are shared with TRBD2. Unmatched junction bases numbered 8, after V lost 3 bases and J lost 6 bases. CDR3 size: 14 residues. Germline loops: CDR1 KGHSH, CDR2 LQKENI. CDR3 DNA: TGTGCCAGCTCACCCCCCGGGGGGTCGGCCGAGCAGTACTTC. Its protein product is CASSPPGGSAEQYF.

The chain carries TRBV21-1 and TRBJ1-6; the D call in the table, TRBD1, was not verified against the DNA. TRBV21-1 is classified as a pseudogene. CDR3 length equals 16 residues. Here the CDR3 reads CASSKPIGQGTSPLHF. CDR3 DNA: TGTGCCAGCAGCAAACCAATAGGACAGGGGACTTCACCCCTCCACTTT.

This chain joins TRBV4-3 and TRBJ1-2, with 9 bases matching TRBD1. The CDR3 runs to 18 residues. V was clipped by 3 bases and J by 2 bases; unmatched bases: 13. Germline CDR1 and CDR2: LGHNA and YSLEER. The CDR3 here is CASSQAHLGQGMNYGYTF. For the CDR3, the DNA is TGCGCCAGCAGCCAGGCCCATTTGGGACAGGGAATGAACTATGGCTACACCTTC.

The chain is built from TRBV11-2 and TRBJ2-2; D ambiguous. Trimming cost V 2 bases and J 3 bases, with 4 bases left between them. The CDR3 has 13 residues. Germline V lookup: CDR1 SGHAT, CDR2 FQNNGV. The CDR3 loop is CASSLLYTGELFF. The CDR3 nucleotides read TGTGCCAGCAGCTTATTATACACCGGGGAGCTGTTTTTT.

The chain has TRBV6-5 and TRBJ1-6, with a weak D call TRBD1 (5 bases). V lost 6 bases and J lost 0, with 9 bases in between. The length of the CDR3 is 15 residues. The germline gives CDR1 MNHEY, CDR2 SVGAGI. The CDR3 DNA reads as TGTGCCAGCAGACCAGGGAACTCCTATAATTCACCCCTCCACTTT. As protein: CASRPGNSYNSPLHF.

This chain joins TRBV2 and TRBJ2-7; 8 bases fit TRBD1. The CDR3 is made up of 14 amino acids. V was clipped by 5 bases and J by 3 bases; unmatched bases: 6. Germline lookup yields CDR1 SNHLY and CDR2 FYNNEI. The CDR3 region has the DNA TGTGCCAGCAGTCGAACCGGGACAGGCTACGAGCAGTACGTC. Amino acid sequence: CASSRTGTGYEQYV.

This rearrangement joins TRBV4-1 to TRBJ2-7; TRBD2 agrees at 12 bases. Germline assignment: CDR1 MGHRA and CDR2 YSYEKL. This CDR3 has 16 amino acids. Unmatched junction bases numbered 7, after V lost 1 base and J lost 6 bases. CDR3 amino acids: CASSQGLAGVQIEQYV. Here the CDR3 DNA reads TGCGCCAGCAGCCAAGGACTAGCGGGGGTACAGATCGAGCAGTACGTC.

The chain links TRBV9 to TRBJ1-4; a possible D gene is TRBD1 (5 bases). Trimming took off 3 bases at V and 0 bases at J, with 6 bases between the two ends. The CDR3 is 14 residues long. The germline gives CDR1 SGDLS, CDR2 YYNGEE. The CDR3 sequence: CASSATATNEKLFF. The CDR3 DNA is TGTGCCAGCAGCGCGACAGCAACTAATGAAAAACTGTTTTTT.

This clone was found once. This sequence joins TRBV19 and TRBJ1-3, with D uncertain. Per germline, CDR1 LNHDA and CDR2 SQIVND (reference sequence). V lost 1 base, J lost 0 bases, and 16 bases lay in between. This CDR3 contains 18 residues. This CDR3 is CASSIGRGPGNSGNTIYF. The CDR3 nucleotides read TGTGCCAGTAGTATAGGAAGAGGGCCAGGCAACTCTGGAAACACCATATATTTT.

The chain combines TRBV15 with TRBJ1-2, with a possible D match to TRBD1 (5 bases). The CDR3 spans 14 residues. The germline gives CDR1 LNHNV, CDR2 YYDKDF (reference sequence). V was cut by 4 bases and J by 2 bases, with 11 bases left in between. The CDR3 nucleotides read TGTGCCACCAGCAACCCCGCAGGGAACTATGGCTACACCTTC. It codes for CATSNPAGNYGYTF.

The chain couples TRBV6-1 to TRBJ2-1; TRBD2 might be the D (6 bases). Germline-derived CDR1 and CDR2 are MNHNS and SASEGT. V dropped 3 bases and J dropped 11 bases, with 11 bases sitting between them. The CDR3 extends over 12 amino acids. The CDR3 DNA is TGTGCCAGCAGTGATTCCGGGACTCAGCAGTTCTTC. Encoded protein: CASSDSGTQQFF.

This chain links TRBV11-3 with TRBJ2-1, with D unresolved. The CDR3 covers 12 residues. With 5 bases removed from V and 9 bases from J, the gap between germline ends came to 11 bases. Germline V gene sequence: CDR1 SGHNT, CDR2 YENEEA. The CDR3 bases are TGTGCCAGCAGCCTTCGGAGTGGTGAGCAGTTCTTC. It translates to CASSLRSGEQFF.

CDR3 DNA sequence: TGTGCCAGCAGCCTTCAGGGGAGCAATCAGCCCCAGCATTTT. Amino acids: CASSLQGSNQPQHF. The chain couples TRBV7-8 to TRBJ1-5; a weak D match, TRBD1 (6 bases). This CDR3 comprises 14 residues. The germline V and J ends were trimmed by 5 bases and 1 base, with 9 bases remaining between them. Germline V CDR1 and CDR2: SGHVS, FQNEAQ.

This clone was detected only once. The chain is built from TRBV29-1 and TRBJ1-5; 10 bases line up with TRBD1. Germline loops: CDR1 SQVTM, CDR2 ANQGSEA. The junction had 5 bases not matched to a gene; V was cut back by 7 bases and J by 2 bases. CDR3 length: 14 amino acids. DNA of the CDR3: TGCAGCGCGATGGACAGGGGGGGCAATCAGCCCCAGCATTTT. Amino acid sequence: CSAMDRGGNQPQHF.

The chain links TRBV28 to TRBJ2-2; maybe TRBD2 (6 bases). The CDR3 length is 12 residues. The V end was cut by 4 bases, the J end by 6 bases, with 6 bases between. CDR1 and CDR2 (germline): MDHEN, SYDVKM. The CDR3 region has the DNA TGTGCCAGCAGTTCGGGGGCCGGGGAGCTGTTTTTT. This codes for CASSSGAGELFF.

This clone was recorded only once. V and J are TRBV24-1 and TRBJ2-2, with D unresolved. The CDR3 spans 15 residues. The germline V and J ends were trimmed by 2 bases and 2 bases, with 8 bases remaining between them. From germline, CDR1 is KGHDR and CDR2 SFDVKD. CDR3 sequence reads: CATSDSGLNTGELFF. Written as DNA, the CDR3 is TGTGCCACCAGTGATTCGGGTCTCAACACCGGGGAGCTGTTTTTT.

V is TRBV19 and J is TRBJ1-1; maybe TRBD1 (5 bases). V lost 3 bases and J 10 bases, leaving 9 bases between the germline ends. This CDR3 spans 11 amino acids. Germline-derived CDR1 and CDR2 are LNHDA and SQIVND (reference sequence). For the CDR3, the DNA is TGTGCCAGTAGTATTTCGGGGGGAGCTTTCTTT. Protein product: CASSISGGAFF.

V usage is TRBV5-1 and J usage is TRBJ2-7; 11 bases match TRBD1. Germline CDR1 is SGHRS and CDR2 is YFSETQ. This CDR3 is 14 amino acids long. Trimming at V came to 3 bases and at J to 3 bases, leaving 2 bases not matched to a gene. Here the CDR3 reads CASSSGTGGYEQYF. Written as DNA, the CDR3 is TGCGCCAGCAGCTCCGGGACAGGGGGCTACGAGCAGTACTTC.

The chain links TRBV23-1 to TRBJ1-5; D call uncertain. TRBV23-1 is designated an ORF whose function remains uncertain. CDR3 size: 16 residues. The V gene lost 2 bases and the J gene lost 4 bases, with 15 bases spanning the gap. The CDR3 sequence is CASSQVGETFNQPQHF. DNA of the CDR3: TGCGCCAGCAGTCAAGTCGGGGAGACTTTTAATCAGCCCCAGCATTTT.